A selection of T cell receptor beta chains follows, all from one sample in a study of OX40 agonist ivuxolimab in advanced cancers. The data were produced by immunoSEQ multiplex PCR, yet TCRdb's version contains in-frame clones alone and is incomplete. The repertoire includes tens of thousands of clones, roughly 93% of them detected once, and about 6.6% sits in the top ten. Sequenced material: CD4+ or CD8+ T cells sorted from blood, taken in a trial of the OX40 agonist ivuxolimab. Receptors originate from an adult with an advanced solid tumor such as melanoma, head and neck, liver or kidney cancer. The CDR3 runs from the conserved cysteine through the conserved F or W. A D gene is named only where the DNA matches it firmly. Clone size is not always given. Where it is, it says once, few, many or a class for expanded clones.

CASSTNPGLGLTDTQYF TGTGCCAGTAGTACCAATCCCGGACTAGGTCTAACAGATACGCAGTATTTT - TRBV19 TRBD2 TRBJ2-3
CASSLVPRDHEQYF TGTGCCAGCAGCTTGGTGCCCAGGGACCACGAGCAGTACTTC - TRBV5-6 - TRBJ2-7
CASSQERGAFNEQFF TGCGCCAGCAGCCAAGAAAGGGGGGCCTTTAATGAGCAGTTCTTC - TRBV4-3 - TRBJ2-1
CASSFREAETQYF TGTGCCAGCAGCTTCAGGGAGGCGGAGACCCAGTACTTC - TRBV7-2 - TRBJ2-5
CASSIPGRTDQPQHF TGTGCCAGTAGTATTCCGGGGCGGACGGATCAGCCCCAGCATTTT - TRBV19 - TRBJ1-5
CASSFSTSGRRDTQYF TGTGCCAGCAGCTTCTCAACTAGCGGGAGGAGAGATACGCAGTATTTT - TRBV7-9 TRBD2 TRBJ2-3
CASSSTPGHLYNEQFF TGTGCCAGCAGTTCCACACCGGGACACTTATACAATGAGCAGTTCTTC - TRBV6-5 - TRBJ2-1
CASSFGDRNGYTF TGTGCCAGCAGTTTTGGGGATCGAAATGGCTACACCTTC - TRBV27 - TRBJ1-2
CASSLGLHGEETQYF TGTGCCAGCAGCTTAGGGCTGCATGGGGAAGAGACCCAGTACTTC - TRBV7-7 - TRBJ2-5
CASSSGPWQGGTEAFF TGTGCCAGCAGCTCCGGCCCGTGGCAGGGGGGCACTGAAGCTTTCTTT - TRBV13 TRBD1 TRBJ1-1
CASSQRGTERGGIYEQYF TGCGCCAGCAGCCAAAGAGGGACCGAGCGGGGGGGGATCTACGAGCAGTACTTC - TRBV4-1 TRBD2 TRBJ2-7
CASSFALDEAFF TGTGCCAGCAGCTTTGCTTTGGATGAAGCTTTCTTT - TRBV5-6 - TRBJ1-1
CASSPRQRNTEAFF TGTGCCAGTAGTCCCCGCCAGCGGAACACTGAAGCTTTCTTT - TRBV19 - TRBJ1-1
CASRAGWGEGTEAFF TGTGCCAGCAGGGCGGGGTGGGGAGAAGGAACTGAAGCTTTCTTT - TRBV2 - TRBJ1-1
CAWATGLYYTF TGTGCCTGGGCCACAGGGCTGTACTACACCTTC few TRBV30 - TRBJ1-2
CASRLGEIMNTEAFF TGTGCCAGCAGGCTGGGGGAGATCATGAACACTGAAGCTTTCTTT - TRBV7-9 - TRBJ1-1
CSVEAVQADTQYF TGCAGCGTTGAAGCTGTACAGGCAGATACGCAGTATTTT - TRBV29-1 - TRBJ2-3
CASSFRTSGFYEQFF TGCGCCAGCAGCTTCCGGACTAGCGGGTTCTATGAGCAGTTCTTC - TRBV5-1 TRBD2 TRBJ2-1
CASSSRLAGARSYNEQFF TGTGCCAGCAGCTCCCGACTAGCGGGAGCTAGGTCCTACAATGAGCAGTTCTTC - TRBV11-3 TRBD2 TRBJ2-1
CASRPQGRPYEQYF TGTGCCAGCAGACCACAGGGGAGGCCCTACGAGCAGTACTTC - TRBV5-5 - TRBJ2-7
CASSLAGDQPQHF TGCGCCAGCAGTCTAGCAGGTGATCAGCCCCAGCATTTT - TRBV23-1 - TRBJ1-5
CASSPTALAYEQYF TGTGCCAGCAGCCCCACCGCGCTAGCCTACGAGCAGTACTTC - TRBV13 - TRBJ2-7
CASSSPPYEQYF TGTGCCAGCAGTTCCCCCCCCTACGAGCAGTACTTC - TRBV27 - TRBJ2-7
CSVEAGREQYF TGCAGCGTTGAAGCTGGCCGAGAGCAGTACTTC - TRBV29-1 - TRBJ2-7
CASSELGPQLSRKLFF TGTGCCAGCAGTGAACTGGGACCCCAACTATCTAGGAAACTGTTTTTT - TRBV6-1 - TRBJ1-4
CASSLPRDTEAFF TGTGCCAGCAGCTTGCCGCGGGACACTGAAGCTTTCTTT - TRBV5-4 - TRBJ1-1
CASGILAGALNEQFF TGTGCCAGCGGAATACTTGCAGGGGCGCTGAATGAGCAGTTCTTC - TRBV27 - TRBJ2-1
CASSSGQGLNNEQFF TGCGCCAGCAGTTCTGGACAGGGGCTGAACAATGAGCAGTTCTTC - TRBV5-1 TRBD1 TRBJ2-1
CASSTRDGSYEQYF TGTGCCAGCAGCACCCGGGACGGCTCCTACGAGCAGTACTTC - TRBV7-9 - TRBJ2-7
CASSPRTDLSSGNTIYF TGTGCCAGCAGCCCCAGGACGGACCTCAGCTCTGGAAACACCATATATTTT - TRBV11-2 - TRBJ1-3
CSVERPRIQETQYF TGCAGCGTTGAACGCCCCAGGATCCAAGAGACCCAGTACTTC - TRBV29-1 - TRBJ2-5
CASSPEPAGYGYTF TGCGCCAGCAGCCCGGAACCGGCGGGCTATGGCTACACCTTC once TRBV5-1 - TRBJ1-2
CASSSERANEKLFF TGCGCCAGCAGCTCAGAAAGGGCTAATGAAAAACTGTTTTTT - TRBV4-3 - TRBJ1-4
CASSLGGYEQYF TGTGCCAGCAGCCTGGGGGGCTACGAGCAGTACTTC once TRBV5-6 - TRBJ2-7
CASRTGTMTEAFF TGTGCCAGCAGAACCGGGACAATGACTGAAGCTTTCTTT - TRBV28 - TRBJ1-1
CASSADRALSYEQYF TGTGCCAGCAGCGCGGACAGAGCTCTATCCTACGAGCAGTACTTC once TRBV5-5 - TRBJ2-7
CASSQLQGALYGYTF TGCGCCAGCAGCCAGTTACAGGGGGCCCTTTATGGCTACACCTTC - TRBV4-1 TRBD1 TRBJ1-2
CASSLVGMPGHETQYF TGCGCCAGCAGCTTGGTAGGCATGCCGGGTCACGAGACCCAGTACTTC - TRBV5-1 - TRBJ2-5
CASSQYRYTDTQYF TGTGCCAGCAGCCAATACAGGTACACAGATACGCAGTATTTT - TRBV4-2 - TRBJ2-3
CASSWSASYEQYF TGTGCCAGCTCTTGGTCAGCCTCCTACGAGCAGTACTTC - TRBV27 - TRBJ2-7
CASSFVGVNTEAFF TGTGCCAGCAGCTTTGTGGGGGTGAACACTGAAGCTTTCTTT - TRBV5-4 - TRBJ1-1
CASSSNRGLHSGANVLTF TGTGCCAGCAGCTCAAACAGAGGCCTTCACTCTGGGGCCAACGTCCTGACTTTC - TRBV11-2 - TRBJ2-6
CSAELGQGDQETQYF TGCAGCGCCGAACTGGGACAGGGGGACCAAGAGACCCAGTACTTC - TRBV29-1 TRBD1 TRBJ2-5
CASSLWQGRNEQFF TGTGCCAGCAGTTTATGGCAGGGCAGGAATGAGCAGTTCTTC - TRBV27 - TRBJ2-1
CASSVGQNGDYGYTF TGTGCCAGCAGCGTAGGACAAAACGGGGACTATGGCTACACCTTC - TRBV9 - TRBJ1-2
CGVAPALGSYNEQFF TGTGGGGTAGCGCCGGCCCTGGGTTCCTACAATGAGCAGTTCTTC - TRBV19 - TRBJ2-1
CSVEGGWDTDTQYF TGCAGCGTTGAAGGGGGGTGGGACACAGATACGCAGTATTTT - TRBV29-1 - TRBJ2-3
CASSLVLMSTGELFF TGTGCCAGCAGCTTAGTGCTCATGTCCACCGGGGAGCTGTTTTTT - TRBV7-9 - TRBJ2-2
CASSLSTGMGAGYTF TGTGCCAGCAGCCTTTCGACAGGGATGGGAGCGGGCTACACCTTC - TRBV27 TRBD1 TRBJ1-2
CAISEVWGTVNTEAFF TGTGCCATCAGTGAGGTGTGGGGGACGGTAAACACTGAAGCTTTCTTT - TRBV10-3 - TRBJ1-1
CASRAHNTEAFF TGTGCCAGTAGAGCCCACAACACTGAAGCTTTCTTT once TRBV19 - TRBJ1-1
CSARVGTEAFF TGCAGTGCTAGAGTGGGGACTGAAGCTTTCTTT - TRBV20-1 - TRBJ1-1
CASSRTDNSNQPQHF TGTGCCAGCAGCAGGACGGATAATAGCAATCAGCCCCAGCATTTT - TRBV7-8 - TRBJ1-5
CASSTGATEAFF TGTGCCAGCAGCACAGGGGCCACTGAAGCTTTCTTT few TRBV5-6 TRBD1 TRBJ1-1